Included here is one TCR beta chain sequence, with context. Its cognate antigen is unknown. The data stem from a study of cytomegalovirus exposure and HLA in healthy donors. Study findings and constraints: In terms of immune exposure information, only CMV serostatus was available. The authors later found most CMV-associated TCR beta chains appeared HLA-restricted.

Researchers ran the PCR with 60 Vbeta and 13 Jbeta primers. Produced via immunoSEQ multiplex PCR; TCRdb's table is partial and in-frame only. The sample lists fewer than 200,000 clones; 65% to 85% were seen once. The sample comprised PBMCs. This clonotype was sampled from a woman between 45 and 65 years old in good health and CMV-seropositive.

This CDR3 is CASSLPPGLAGLQETQYF. CDR3 nucleotide sequence: TGTGCCAGCAGCTTACCTCCGGGACTAGCGGGGCTCCAAGAGACCCAGTACTTC. The chain uses TRBV7-9 and TRBJ2-5; 13 bases match TRBD2. This CDR3 has 18 amino acids. CDR1 is SEHNR and CDR2 is FQNEAQ in the germline V gene (reference sequence). V shed 2 bases, J shed 1 base, and the junction held 7 bases outside the gene matches.